Below, 7 T cell receptor beta chains from the same sample are listed, as sequenced in a study of cytomegalovirus exposure and HLA in healthy donors. Vbeta (60) and Jbeta (13) primers were used in the PCR. Produced via immunoSEQ multiplex PCR; TCRdb's table is partial and in-frame only. Among some 190,000 clones, roughly 90% were seen once, and the ten largest hold approximately 0.31%. The specimen was PBMCs. These receptors all stem from a woman aged 30 to 39 in good health and CMV-seronegative.

This clone was seen a single time. The chain is built from TRBV11-3 and TRBJ2-1; 15 nucleotides agree with TRBD2. The CDR3 sequence is 15 residues long. Germline lookup yields CDR1 SGHNT and CDR2 YENEEA. J lost 8 bases, V lost 5 bases, and 4 bases had no gene match. The CDR3 loop reads CASSRGLAGGYEQFF. The CDR3 DNA is TGTGCCAGCAGCCGGGGACTAGCGGGAGGATATGAGCAGTTCTTC.

The chain joins TRBV29-1 to TRBJ2-1; 7 nucleotides align to TRBD1. Germline CDR1 is SQVTM and CDR2 is ANQGSEA. CDR3 size: 13 residues. The ends lost 6 bases at V and 6 bases at J; junction bases unmatched: 8. In DNA, the CDR3 is TGCAGCGTCGACAGGGTTACCGGCAATGAGCAGTTCTTC. Its protein is CSVDRVTGNEQFF.

This clone turned up a few times. This chain connects TRBV6-6 to TRBJ1-5; 8 bases are shared with TRBD1. The J segment lost 3 bases and the V segment lost 6 bases, leaving 1 base of the junction unmatched. CDR3 length: 13 residues. Per germline, CDR1 MNHNY and CDR2 SVGAGI (reference sequence). Here the CDR3 DNA reads TGTGCCAGCAGGGGACAGGCCAATCAGCCCCAGCATTTT. Its translation is CASRGQANQPQHF.

The V call is TRBV2, the J call TRBJ1-6; D might be TRBD1 (6 bases). Trimming pared 2 bases from V and 2 bases from J, leaving 7 bases between. This CDR3 region has 15 residues. The germline CDR1 and CDR2 sequences are SNHLY and FYNNEI. Here the CDR3 DNA reads TGTGCCAGCAGTGAACGGACAGCCTATAATTCACCCCTCCACTTT. Its translation: CASSERTAYNSPLHF. The whole variable domain, remainder taken from reference TRBV2 and TRBJ1-6, is EPEVTQTPSHQVTQMGQEVILRCVPISNHLYFYWYRQILGQKVEFLVSFYNNEISEKSEIFDDQFSVERPDGSNFTLKIRSTKLEDSAMYFCASSERTAYNSPLHFGNGTRLTVT.

CDR3 in amino acids: CASSADRGQPQHF. The DNA for the CDR3 is TGTGCCAGCAGTGCGGACAGGGGCCAGCCCCAGCATTTT. This rearrangement joins TRBV6-5 to TRBJ1-5, with 9 bases fitting TRBD1. The V gene's germline CDR1 is MNHEY and CDR2 SVGAGI. CDR3 size: 13 residues. V trimming: 5 bases; J trimming: 7 bases; junction bases outside the gene matches: 3.

This clone was seen a few times. The genes are TRBV5-4 and TRBJ2-2; D unresolved. Trimming pared 3 bases from V and 1 base from J, leaving 10 bases between. The CDR3 totals 15 residues. Germline CDR1 SGHNT, CDR2 YYREEE (reference sequence). CDR3 region: CASSSSELNTGELFF. The CDR3 DNA sequence: TGTGCCAGCAGCTCGTCGGAGCTGAACACCGGGGAGCTGTTTTTT.

CDR3 sequence (DNA): TGTGCCAGCAGCCCCCTCCGGGCGGGGAGTAGGTACTTC. Amino acids: CASSPLRAGSRYF. The rearrangement joins TRBV5-6 to TRBJ2-7; tentatively, D is TRBD2 (6 bases). The length of the CDR3 is 13 residues. Germline V CDR1 and CDR2: SGHDT, YYEEEE. Between the trimmed V and J ends, which lost 4 bases and 12 bases, there was a span of 20 bases.